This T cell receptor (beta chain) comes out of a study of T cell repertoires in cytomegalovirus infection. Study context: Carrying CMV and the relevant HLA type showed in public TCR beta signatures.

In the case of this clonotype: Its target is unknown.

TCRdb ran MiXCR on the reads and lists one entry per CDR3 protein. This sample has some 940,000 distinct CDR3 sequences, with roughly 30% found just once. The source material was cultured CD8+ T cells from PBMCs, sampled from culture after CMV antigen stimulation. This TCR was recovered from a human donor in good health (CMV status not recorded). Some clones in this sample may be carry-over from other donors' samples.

CDR3 in amino acids: CASSQDGGTEGYTF. The CDR3, as DNA: TGTGCCAGCAGCCAAGATGGCGGGACAGAAGGCTACACCTTC. This chain uses TRBV4-2 with TRBJ1-2, with 7 bases fitting TRBD1. The V gene's germline CDR1 is LGHNA and CDR2 YNFKEQ. Trimming at V came to 0 bases and at J to 8 bases, leaving 6 bases not matched to a gene. CDR3 length: 14 amino acids.